This entry describes one T cell receptor (beta chain). Healthy donors of bone marrow made up the group. PCR amplification relied on 60 Vbeta primers (plus 13 Jbeta primers). Using immunoSEQ multiplex PCR, the repertoire was profiled, and TCRdb retains in-frame clones only, with some absent. This table has 250,000 to 350,000 clones, over 85% appearing once. The sample is drawn from a study of cytomegalovirus exposure and HLA in healthy donors. From germline, CDR1 is SGDLS and CDR2 YYNGEE. V was clipped by 3 bases and J by 8 bases; unmatched bases: 8. The CDR3 is 15 amino acids. The source of this sequence is a woman under 30 in good health and CMV-seronegative. The V gene is TRBV9, the J gene TRBJ2-1; 10 bases are shared with TRBD2. Sequencing input: PBMCs. CDR3 DNA sequence: TGTGCCAGCAGCGCCCAGCGGGGGGGCCGCTATGAGCAGTTCTTC. It translates to CASSAQRGGRYEQFF.